Following are 29 T cell receptor beta chains from one sample sequenced in a study of T cell repertoires in cytomegalovirus infection. TCRdb reprocessed the reads with MiXCR, giving one entry per CDR3 protein. The table lists 290,000 or so distinct CDR3 sequences, about a quarter of them singletons, with about 15% in the top ten. Sequencing was carried out using PBMCs. The receptor source for this set is a human donor in good health (CMV status not recorded). Some clones in this sample may be carry-over from other donors' samples.

The V call is TRBV24-1, the J call TRBJ2-2; 8 nucleotides match TRBD1. The CDR3 runs 16 residues. Germline V CDR1 and CDR2: KGHDR, SFDVKD. J was trimmed by 7 bases and V by 1 base; bases with no gene match: 7. The CDR3, as DNA: TGTGCCACCAGTGATTTAAGACAGGGGAGTATCGGGGAGCTGTTTTTT. This encodes CATSDLRQGSIGELFF.

This clonotype turned up a few times. V and J are TRBV5-1 and TRBJ2-5; 9 positions match TRBD2. Per germline, CDR1 SGHRS and CDR2 YFSETQ. The CDR3 runs to 16 residues. Trimming took 2 bases from V and 2 from J; bases not matched to a gene: 7. The CDR3 coding sequence is TGCGCCAGCAGCTTAGGCCTAGCGGGGACACAAGAGACCCAGTACTTC. Translation gives CASSLGLAGTQETQYF.

This clonotype was seen a few times. This chain uses TRBV6-6 with TRBJ2-1; 8 bases align to TRBD2. The CDR3 spans 15 residues. J lost 2 bases, V lost 2 bases, and 2 bases had no gene match. From germline, CDR1 is MNHNY and CDR2 SVGAGI (reference sequence). CDR3 amino acids: CASSYLSGAYNEQFF. The CDR3 DNA reads TGTGCCAGCAGTTACCTTAGCGGGGCCTACAATGAGCAGTTCTTC.

The V and J genes are TRBV6-2 or TRBV6-3 and TRBJ2-2; 9 positions match TRBD2. Unmatched junction bases numbered 12, after V lost 11 bases and J lost 2 bases. Germline-derived CDR1 and CDR2 are MNHEY and SVGEGT. CDR3 length equals 16 residues. The CDR3 nucleotides are TGTGCCCGCACTTGGGTAGCGGGAGTTAACACCGGGGAGCTGTTTTTT. This encodes CARTWVAGVNTGELFF.

The chain employs TRBV2 and TRBJ2-6; no clear D gene. CDR3 length: 15 residues. V dropped 3 bases and J dropped 4 bases, with 10 bases sitting between them. Germline V CDR1 and CDR2: SNHLY, FYNNEI. The CDR3 coding sequence is TGTGCCAGCAGTGAGACTCTAGGGGGGGCCAACGTCCTGACTTTC. It specifies CASSETLGGANVLTF. Supplemented by reference TRBV2 and TRBJ2-6, the full variable domain reads EPEVTQTPSHQVTQMGQEVILRCVPISNHLYFYWYRQILGQKVEFLVSFYNNEISEKSEIFDDQFSVERPDGSNFTLKIRSTKLEDSAMYFCASSETLGGANVLTFGAGSRLTVL.

This clonotype came up a few times. The chain joins TRBV11-2 to TRBJ2-6; 7 positions agree with TRBD1. V gave up 2 bases and J gave up 0 bases; unmatched junction bases: 7. The V gene's germline CDR1 is SGHAT and CDR2 FQNNGV. CDR3 length: 18 amino acids. CDR3 protein: CASSLFRGRLSGANVLTF. As DNA, the CDR3 is TGTGCCAGCAGCTTATTCAGGGGGAGACTCTCTGGGGCCAACGTCCTGACTTTC.

CDR3 protein: CASSLSYGERETQYF. The CDR3 region has the DNA TGTGCCAGCAGTTTATCTTACGGAGAACGGGAGACCCAGTACTTC. The chain recombines TRBV27 with TRBJ2-5; no clear D. V lost 0 bases to trimming and J lost 5 bases, with 13 bases between them. The CDR3 covers 15 residues. Germline values: CDR1 MNHEY, CDR2 SMNVEV (reference sequence).

The V and J genes are TRBV29-1 and TRBJ2-1; 9 bases match TRBD1. Trimming removed 1 base from V and 2 bases from J; junction bases left unmatched: 6. The V gene's germline CDR1 is SQVTM and CDR2 ANQGSEA. The CDR3 is 16 amino acids. The CDR3 protein is CSVEGQGDRAYNEQFF. The CDR3 DNA reads as TGCAGCGTTGAAGGTCAGGGGGACAGGGCCTACAATGAGCAGTTCTTC.

The chain joins TRBV5-4 to TRBJ2-6; D call uncertain. Trimming took 5 bases from V and 0 from J, leaving 6 bases between them. CDR3 size: 14 residues. CDR1 and CDR2 (germline): SGHNT, YYREEE (reference sequence). The CDR3 sequence: CASREPSGANVLTF. The CDR3 nucleotides read TGTGCCAGCAGGGAGCCCTCTGGGGCCAACGTCCTGACTTTC.

V is TRBV14 and J is TRBJ2-1; TRBD2 matches at 7 bases. The J segment lost 5 bases and the V segment lost 4 bases, leaving 8 bases of the junction unmatched. CDR3 length: 15 residues. Germline CDR1 SGHDN, CDR2 FVKESK. Here the CDR3 DNA reads TGTGCCAGCAGCCGAAAAGCGGGGTCTGACAATGAGCAGTTCTTC. This codes for CASSRKAGSDNEQFF.

This clonotype was seen a few times. The chain uses TRBV28 and TRBJ1-4, with no clear D. CDR1 is MDHEN, CDR2 SYDVKM, per germline. This CDR3 has 14 amino acids. V was clipped by 2 bases and J by 7 bases, with 11 bases between them. The CDR3 protein is CASSLTGRPEKLFF. CDR3 coding DNA: TGTGCCAGCAGTTTAACCGGACGGCCTGAAAAACTGTTTTTT.

This clonotype was seen ten or more times. The genes are TRBV7-6 and TRBJ1-1; D unclear. Germline CDR1 reads SGHVS; CDR2 reads FNYEAQ. With 2 bases removed from V and 2 bases from J, the gap between germline ends came to 6 bases. The CDR3 is 13 amino acids. CDR3 DNA sequence: TGTGCCAGCAGCTTACAACTAAACACTGAAGCTTTCTTT. Amino acids: CASSLQLNTEAFF.

There are many counts of this clonotype. The chain carries TRBV7-2 and TRBJ2-3; the D gene could be TRBD1 or TRBD2 (5 bases each). The length of the CDR3 is 14 residues. V was cut by 2 bases and J by 3 bases, with 9 bases left in between. Germline lookup yields CDR1 SGHTA and CDR2 FQGNSA. CDR3 bases: TGTGCCAGCAGCTTAAGCTGGGGGACAGATACGCAGTATTTT. It codes for CASSLSWGTDTQYF.

This clonotype has more than one count but fewer than ten. The V call is TRBV4-1, the J call TRBJ1-5; D perhaps matches TRBD1 (5 bases). Per germline, CDR1 MGHRA and CDR2 YSYEKL. Trimming removed 0 bases from V and 4 bases from J, with 13 bases in between. CDR3 length equals 16 residues. The CDR3 sequence: CASSQEVSGRNQPQHF. The CDR3 coding sequence is TGCGCCAGCAGCCAAGAGGTTTCAGGGAGGAATCAGCCCCAGCATTTT.

This clonotype appeared many times. This chain joins TRBV5-1 and TRBJ2-3; 11 nucleotides line up with TRBD2. This CDR3 has 18 residues. Germline-derived CDR1 and CDR2 are SGHRS and YFSETQ. J lost 5 bases, V lost 4 bases, and 15 bases had no gene match. In DNA, the CDR3 is TGCGCCAGCAGCCTGGATCGCTTAGCGGGGGGGCCGGAAGATACGCAGTATTTT. This encodes CASSLDRLAGGPEDTQYF.

This clonotype was seen a few times. This chain uses TRBV28 with TRBJ1-4; no firm D call. The length of the CDR3 is 14 residues. Trimming cost V 1 base and J 4 bases, with 7 bases left between them. Germline CDR1 and CDR2: MDHEN and SYDVKM. CDR3 loop: CASSLLLINEKLFF. Here the CDR3 DNA reads TGTGCCAGCAGTTTATTACTGATTAATGAAAAACTGTTTTTT.

The chain uses TRBV11-2 and TRBJ2-5; D call uncertain. The V gene lost 0 bases and the J gene lost 5 bases, with 7 bases spanning the gap. CDR3 length: 13 amino acids. CDR1 and CDR2 (germline): SGHAT, FQNNGV. The CDR3 bases are TGTGCCAGCAGCTTAGATTGGGTGGAGACCCAGTACTTC. Translation: CASSLDWVETQYF.

This clonotype has more than one count but fewer than ten. V is TRBV12-5 and J is TRBJ2-1; D tentatively reads TRBD1 or TRBD2 (5 bases each). The CDR3 spans 12 residues. Germline V CDR1 and CDR2: LGHNT, FRNRAP. Deletions cut 4 bases from V and 5 bases from J, with 6 bases between. In DNA, the CDR3 is TGTGCTAGTGGTTCGGGGCACAATGAGCAGTTCTTC. Its translation is CASGSGHNEQFF.

Only a few counts were recorded for this clonotype. J is TRBJ2-5 and V is TRBV28; TRBD1 or TRBD2 may be the D gene (6 bases each). The germline gives CDR1 MDHEN, CDR2 SYDVKM. The CDR3 has 13 amino acids. The ends were cut back, 3 bases at V and 4 bases at J, with 9 bases in the middle. CDR3 protein: CASSFGGGETQYF. In DNA form, the CDR3 reads TGTGCCAGCAGTTTTGGAGGGGGAGAGACCCAGTACTTC. Variable domain in full (rest from reference TRBV28 and TRBJ2-5): DVKVTQSSRYLVKRTGEKVFLECVQDMDHENMFWYRQDPGLGLRLIYFSYDVKMKEKGDIPEGYSVSREKKERFSLILESASTNQTSMYLCASSFGGGETQYFGPGTRLLVL.

A few counts support this clonotype. This chain links TRBV10-3 with TRBJ1-5; a possible D gene is TRBD1 (6 bases). The germline CDR1 and CDR2 sequences are ENHRY and SYGVKD. The V gene lost 0 bases and the J gene lost 3 bases, with 12 bases spanning the gap. This CDR3 has 16 amino acids. The CDR3 protein is CAISESGGLFNQPQHF. The CDR3 coding sequence is TGTGCCATCAGTGAGTCGGGGGGCCTATTCAATCAGCCCCAGCATTTT.

This clonotype was counted only a few times. The rearrangement joins TRBV2 to TRBJ2-2; 8 positions agree with TRBD1. The V gene end was trimmed by 6 bases and the J gene end by 6 bases; junction bases not matched to a gene: 6. Per the germline V gene, CDR1 is SNHLY and CDR2 is FYNNEI. The length of the CDR3 is 14 residues. CDR3 nucleotides: TGTGCCAGCAGAGACAGGGGTGGGTCCGGGGAGCTGTTTTTT. It encodes CASRDRGGSGELFF.

CDR3 coding DNA: TGTGCCAGCTCACCGTTGAGACAGGGACGGGTCGGCACAGATACGCAGTATTTT. It codes for CASSPLRQGRVGTDTQYF. This chain uses TRBV18 with TRBJ2-3; 7 bases are shared with TRBD1. CDR3 length: 18 residues. Trimming at V came to 3 bases and at J to 1 base, leaving 13 bases not matched to a gene. CDR1 and CDR2 from the germline V gene are KGHSH and LQKENI.

This clonotype has ten or more counts. The chain couples TRBV7-2 to TRBJ1-2; no clear D gene. The V end lost 5 bases, the J end lost 0 bases, and 16 bases lay between the germline ends. CDR3 length: 16 residues. Looked up from germline, CDR1 is SGHTA and CDR2 is FQGNSA. CDR3 loop: CASSPEAAGSNYGYTF. The CDR3 DNA is TGTGCCAGCAGCCCCGAGGCGGCAGGATCTAACTATGGCTACACCTTC.

This chain links TRBV10-3 with TRBJ1-6, with D tentatively TRBD1 (5 bases). The V end lost 3 bases, the J end lost 7 bases, and 10 bases lay between the germline ends. There are 14 residues in the CDR3. Germline lookup yields CDR1 ENHRY and CDR2 SYGVKD. The CDR3 sequence: CAISDLGDNSPLHF. In DNA, the CDR3 is TGTGCCATCAGTGATTTGGGGGACAATTCACCCCTCCACTTT.

Ten or more counts support this clonotype. The chain joins TRBV6-2 or TRBV6-3 to TRBJ1-5; D not resolved. With 10 bases removed from V and 7 bases from J, the gap between germline ends came to 17 bases. CDR3 length: 13 residues. Germline values: CDR1 MNHEY, CDR2 SVGEGT. CDR3 protein: CATQRWVRQPQHF. The CDR3 coding sequence is TGTGCCACCCAAAGGTGGGTGAGACAGCCCCAGCATTTT.

This clonotype was found once. V usage is TRBV7-2 and J usage is TRBJ1-2; TRBD1 agrees at 7 bases. J lost 6 bases, V lost 5 bases, and 12 bases had no gene match. Germline CDR1 is SGHTA and CDR2 is FQGNSA. The length of the CDR3 is 15 residues. The CDR3 loop reads CASSPAQTGVNGYTF. The CDR3 region has the DNA TGTGCCAGCAGCCCGGCACAAACAGGGGTGAATGGCTACACCTTC.

This chain connects TRBV5-1 to TRBJ1-2; D not certain. Germline V gene lookup returns CDR1 SGHRS and CDR2 YFSETQ. Trimming removed 6 bases at V and 7 bases at J, with 13 bases between. The CDR3 is 12 amino acids. CDR3: CASTFPGRGYTF. CDR3 bases: TGCGCCAGCACCTTCCCAGGTCGTGGCTACACCTTC.

A remark on this clonotype: A much larger clonotype is one base distant, so this may be a read error. V gene TRBV6-5 combines with J gene TRBJ1-5; 7 positions agree with TRBD1. Germline V gene lookup returns CDR1 MNHEY and CDR2 SVGAGI. The CDR3 runs to 16 residues. CDR3 loop: CASSYGGTDSYQPQHF. The CDR3 DNA follows: TGTGCCAGCAGTTACGGCGGGACAGATAGCTATCAGCCCCAGCATTTT.

This chain joins TRBV5-1 and TRBJ2-2, with D possibly TRBD1 on 7 matching bases. CDR1 is SGHRS and CDR2 is YFSETQ in the germline V gene. The CDR3 runs 16 residues. V lost 4 bases, J lost 1 base, and 14 bases lay in between. In DNA, the CDR3 is TGCGCCAGCAGCCTGGAGGGGGCTAGGAACACCGGGGAGCTGTTTTTT. Amino acids: CASSLEGARNTGELFF.